This T cell receptor beta chain was observed in a study of long-term antiretroviral therapy in people with HIV. Across the study: The study's earliest collections predate the 2015 immediate-ART recommendation by about a decade. Overall study results and limits: HIV repertoires had narrower CDR3 length ranges than controls. Patients on ART gained diversity, which nonetheless stayed below transplant donor controls.

Samples were assayed with immunoSEQ v3.0 at survey level. Sequencing was intended to reach about 40,000-50,000 T-cell genomes per sample. The table came from immunoSEQ multiplex PCR; TCRdb's copy has only in-frame clones and leaves some out. This table has 20,000 to 25,000 clones, approximately 76% appearing once. This clone has more than one count but fewer than ten. Antigen: not known. The source was unsorted PBMCs, collected about 21 months before starting antiretroviral therapy. This TCR came from a woman aged 40 to 50 with HIV.

CDR3 loop: CASSPTPNTGELFF. The CDR3 DNA follows: TGTGCCAGCAGCCCGACACCCAACACCGGGGAGCTGTTTTTT. V and J are TRBV14 and TRBJ2-2, with D unresolved. The CDR3 length is 14 residues. Trimming cost V 4 bases and J 2 bases, with 8 bases left between them. CDR1 and CDR2 from the germline V gene are SGHDN and FVKESK.